This TCR beta chain derives from a study of monozygotic twins with cystic fibrosis. Notes on the study in general: Monozygotic CF twin pairs shared significantly more nucleotide-identical clonotypes than unrelated CF individuals did. In this small cohort, shared CDR3 numbers showed no association with age, concordance or disease severity.

Germline CDR1 and CDR2: SGHRS and YFSETQ. The CDR3 extends over 17 amino acids. With 2 bases clipped from V and 5 bases from J, the junction kept 10 bases outside the gene matches. Note on this clone: Its antigen is currently unknown.

Measured with immunoSEQ multiplex PCR; TCRdb has only the in-frame clones, and not every one. The sample has roughly 4,600 clones; 95% to 97% are singletons. The gene calls are TRBV5-1 and TRBJ1-3; 10 bases fit TRBD1. The clonotype was recovered from a boy aged 2 to 9 with cystic fibrosis. The sequenced material came from blood. CDR3 DNA sequence: TGCGCCAGCAGCTTCCTCCCCGGGACAGGGGAGAGAAACACCATATATTTT. Amino acid sequence: CASSFLPGTGERNTIYF.